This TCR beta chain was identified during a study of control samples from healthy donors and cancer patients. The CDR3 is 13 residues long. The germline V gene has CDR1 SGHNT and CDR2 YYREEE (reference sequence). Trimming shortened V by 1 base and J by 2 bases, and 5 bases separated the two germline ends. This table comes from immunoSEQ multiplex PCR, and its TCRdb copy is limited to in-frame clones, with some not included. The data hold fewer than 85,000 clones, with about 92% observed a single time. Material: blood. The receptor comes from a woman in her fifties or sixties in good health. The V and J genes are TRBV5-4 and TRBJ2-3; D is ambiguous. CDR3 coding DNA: TGTGCCAGCAGCTTGTCCACCACAGATACGCAGTATTTT. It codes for CASSLSTTDTQYF.